One sample yielded the 32 T cell receptor beta chains listed below, sequenced in a study of read filtering for tumor transcriptome and immune sequencing. From roughly 400 ng of RNA, a library with molecular barcoded alpha/delta and beta/gamma adaptors was made. TCRdb used MiXCR to reprocess the reads, holding one entry per CDR3 protein. In the table there are about 58,000 distinct CDR3 sequences, 9% to 15% of which are singletons. The sequenced sample consisted of a population of CD138-negative cells sorted from bone marrow. These receptors were collected from a donor aged 40 or over with multiple myeloma.

This clonotype was seen repeatedly, ten times or more. The chain recombines TRBV7-9 with TRBJ1-5; perhaps TRBD1 as D (6 bases). The CDR3 contains 16 residues. From germline, CDR1 is SEHNR and CDR2 FQNEAQ (reference sequence). V gave up 4 bases and J gave up 3 bases, with 16 bases separating them. The CDR3 here is CASSSSVGGTNQPQHF. Here the CDR3 DNA reads TGTGCCAGCAGCTCCAGTGTAGGGGGTACCAATCAGCCCCAGCATTTT.

Ten or more counts support this clonotype. This chain links TRBV20-1 with TRBJ2-6, with unresolved D. Germline V gives CDR1 DFQATT, CDR2 SNEGSKA (reference sequence). The CDR3 is 14 residues long. Trimming pared 3 bases from V and 0 bases from J, leaving 6 bases between. CDR3 sequence reads: CSASKVSGANVLTF. In DNA form, the CDR3 reads TGCAGTGCTAGTAAAGTCTCTGGGGCCAACGTCCTGACTTTC.

V is TRBV5-1 and J is TRBJ1-1; TRBD1 matches at 9 bases. The CDR3 has 14 residues. The germline V gene has CDR1 SGHRS and CDR2 YFSETQ. Trimming took 0 bases from V and 11 from J; bases not matched to a gene: 8. The CDR3: CASSLGSGQGHAFF. CDR3 sequence (DNA): TGCGCCAGCAGCTTGGGGTCGGGACAGGGACACGCTTTCTTT.

This clonotype came up many times. The V and J genes are TRBV6-5 and TRBJ1-1, with a possible D match to TRBD1 (5 bases). The germline gives CDR1 MNHEY, CDR2 SVGAGI. The V end lost 5 bases, the J end lost 9 bases, and 19 bases lay between the germline ends. CDR3 length: 14 amino acids. CDR3 nucleotides: TGTGCCAGCAGTACAAAGCTCGGACAATCGAAAGCTTTCTTT. Residues: CASSTKLGQSKAFF.

This clonotype has a count of ten or more. In DNA form, the CDR3 reads TGTGCCGCCTCCCCGGGACAGGGCTACAATGAGCAGTTCTTC. As protein: CAASPGQGYNEQFF. V is TRBV12-3 or TRBV12-4 and J is TRBJ2-1; TRBD1 agrees at 9 bases. CDR3 length: 14 amino acids. V shed 11 bases and J 3 bases; nucleotides not matched to a gene: 8.

This clonotype has ten or more counts. The chain carries TRBV6-5 and TRBJ2-3; 10 nucleotides align to TRBD2. The ends lost 6 bases at V and 1 base at J; junction bases unmatched: 4. Germline CDR1 and CDR2: MNHEY and SVGAGI. The CDR3 is 15 amino acids. In DNA, the CDR3 is TGTGCCAGCAGGTTGGGGACTAGCGGCACAGATACGCAGTATTTT. Translated: CASRLGTSGTDTQYF.

This clonotype was recorded at least ten times. The chain recombines TRBV5-1 with TRBJ2-5; D gene ambiguous. Trimming shortened V by 6 bases and J by 2 bases, and 14 bases separated the two germline ends. The CDR3 runs 14 residues. Looked up from germline, CDR1 is SGHRS and CDR2 is YFSETQ. The chain's CDR3 is CASTGRREQETQYF. Written as DNA, the CDR3 is TGCGCCAGCACCGGACGACGAGAGCAAGAGACCCAGTACTTC.

As to this clonotype: The likely explanation is a read error, given a far larger clone one base away. J is TRBJ1-1 and V is TRBV7-9; D unclear. There are 13 residues in the CDR3. The V end was cut by 2 bases, the J end by 6 bases, with 10 bases between. Germline CDR1 SEHNR, CDR2 FQNEAQ (reference sequence). Written as DNA, the CDR3 is TGTGCCAGCAGCTTAAGGCTTGCTGCTGAAGCTTTCTTT. Translated: CASSLRLAAEAFF.

This clonotype appeared many times. The V gene is TRBV7-6, the J gene TRBJ2-5; the match to TRBD2 covers 12 bases. The CDR3 has 17 amino acids. CDR1 is SGHVS, CDR2 FNYEAQ, per germline. Germline trimming cut 4 bases from V and 4 bases from J; bases unmatched to any gene: 10. The CDR3 sequence is CASSSRPTSGGRETQYF. DNA for the CDR3: TGTGCCAGCAGCTCAAGACCGACTAGCGGGGGTCGAGAGACCCAGTACTTC.

This clonotype was found many times. This CDR3 reads CASSPPAGETQYF. Written as DNA, the CDR3 is TGTGCCAGCAGCCCCCCGGCCGGAGAGACCCAGTACTTC. This rearrangement joins TRBV6-5 to TRBJ2-5; D is ambiguous. The CDR3 extends over 13 amino acids. V lost 6 bases, J lost 4 bases, and 12 bases lay in between. CDR1 and CDR2 from the germline V gene are MNHEY and SVGAGI.

This clonotype was picked up many times. The V and J genes are TRBV6-6 and TRBJ2-3, with a possible D match to TRBD2 (5 bases). Germline CDR1 reads MNHNY; CDR2 reads SVGAGI (reference sequence). Trimming shortened V by 8 bases and J by 5 bases, and 20 bases separated the two germline ends. CDR3 length: 15 amino acids. The CDR3 DNA sequence: TGTGCCAGCTTATTTGGTCGAGGGCTATTAGATACGCAGTATTTT. This sequence encodes CASLFGRGLLDTQYF.

With regard to this clonotype: This sequence may be a read error, since a much larger clone differs from it by one base. The chain combines TRBV19 with TRBJ1-5; maybe TRBD1 (5 bases). The CDR3 has 13 amino acids. Trimming took off 7 bases at V and 3 bases at J, with 10 bases between the two ends. Germline assignment: CDR1 LNHDA and CDR2 SQIVND (reference sequence). The CDR3 reads CASMATVNQPQHF. The DNA of the CDR3 is TGTGCCAGTATGGCGACAGTCAATCAGCCCCAGCATTTT.

This clonotype appeared many times. This chain connects TRBV4-2 to TRBJ2-5; the D gene is possibly TRBD2 (6 bases). V lost 5 bases, J lost 5 bases, and 21 bases lay in between. From germline, CDR1 is LGHNA and CDR2 YNFKEQ. CDR3 length: 16 residues. The CDR3 is CASSSELAGRGETQYF. The DNA of the CDR3 is TGTGCCAGCAGCTCAGAACTAGCAGGACGTGGGGAGACCCAGTACTTC.

Regarding this clonotype: A much bigger clone sits one base away, suggesting this may be a read error. The chain carries TRBV29-1 and TRBJ2-1, with 7 positions matching TRBD1. This CDR3 has 15 amino acids. The germline gives CDR1 SQVTM, CDR2 ANQGSEA. CDR3 amino acids: CTFSERGRGYNEQFF. The CDR3 DNA reads as TGCACCTTTTCGGAAAGGGGGCGTGGGTACAATGAGCAGTTCTTC.

This clonotype was counted ten times or more. CDR3 DNA sequence: TGTGCCAGCAGCGGGGCTACAGTTGGAAACACCATATATTTT. This sequence encodes CASSGATVGNTIYF. J is TRBJ1-3 and V is TRBV7-9, with D perhaps TRBD1 (5 bases). The ends were cut back, 5 bases at V and 3 bases at J, with 11 bases in the middle. Germline CDR1 and CDR2: SEHNR and FQNEAQ (reference sequence). CDR3 length equals 14 residues.

This clonotype has at least ten counts. J is TRBJ1-1 and V is TRBV7-3; D gene unclear. Looked up from germline, CDR1 is SGHTA and CDR2 is FQGTGA. This CDR3 is built from 13 residues. V shed 2 bases and J shed 1 base, with 5 bases lying between them. Here the CDR3 reads CASSLSQNTEAFF. CDR3 DNA: TGTGCCAGCAGCTTATCCCAGAACACTGAAGCTTTCTTT.

This clonotype was observed many times. This sequence joins TRBV5-6 and TRBJ2-1; TRBD2 aligns across 12 bases. V dropped 2 bases and J dropped 6; count of bases not matched to a gene: 9. Germline V gene data show CDR1 as SGHDT and CDR2 as YYEEEE. The CDR3 runs to 17 residues. The CDR3 DNA is TGTGCCAGCAGCTTCGGCCTAGCGGGGGGGCGGGGCAATGAGCAGTTCTTC. It encodes CASSFGLAGGRGNEQFF.

This clonotype was recorded many times. The chain carries TRBV10-3 and TRBJ2-7; a possible D gene is TRBD1 (5 bases). CDR1 is ENHRY, CDR2 SYGVKD, per germline. The CDR3 is made up of 11 amino acids. V lost 6 bases, J lost 4 bases, and 7 bases lay in between. CDR3 in amino acids: CAISRQYEQYF. In DNA form, the CDR3 reads TGTGCCATCAGCAGACAGTACGAGCAGTACTTC.

This clonotype occurred many times. The chain recombines TRBV4-1 with TRBJ2-1; 7 positions agree with TRBD1. The CDR3 runs 15 residues. Germline V gene data show CDR1 as MGHRA and CDR2 as YSYEKL. V lost 1 base and J lost 6; bases outside the gene matches: 6. In DNA form, the CDR3 reads TGCGCCAGCAGCCAAGCACGGGCAGGGGGCAATGAGCAGTTCTTC. Amino acid sequence: CASSQARAGGNEQFF.

This clonotype was counted ten times or more. The gene calls are TRBV10-3 and TRBJ1-6; D gene unclear. CDR1 and CDR2 (germline): ENHRY, SYGVKD. CDR3 size: 12 residues. V shed 0 bases and J shed 8 bases, with 2 bases lying between them. This CDR3 reads CAISESYSPLHF. As DNA, the CDR3 is TGTGCCATCAGTGAGTCGTATTCACCCCTCCACTTT.

To note about this clonotype: Possible read error: a much larger clone is one base away. V usage is TRBV10-3 and J usage is TRBJ1-5; D might be TRBD1 (5 bases). The CDR3 runs to 13 residues. Germline lookup yields CDR1 ENHRY and CDR2 SYGVKD. The V end was cut by 11 bases, the J end by 3 bases, with 14 bases between. The CDR3 coding sequence is TGTGCCTTCCAGTCGGGGCCCAATCAGCCCCAGCATTTT. Amino acid sequence: CAFQSGPNQPQHF.

This clonotype was picked up many times. The rearrangement links TRBV20-1 to TRBJ2-7, with 9 bases that match TRBD1. The CDR3 spans 13 residues. The V segment lost 3 bases and the J segment 5 bases; nucleotides outside the gene matches: 5. Germline V lookup: CDR1 DFQATT, CDR2 SNEGSKA (reference sequence). The CDR3 protein is CSARGTGIHEQYF. CDR3 DNA sequence: TGCAGTGCTAGGGGGACAGGGATCCACGAGCAGTACTTC.

The chain links TRBV23-1 to TRBJ2-7; D may be TRBD1 (6 bases). TRBV23-1 is known as an ORF, though its function is uncertain. CDR3 size: 18 residues. The germline V and J ends were trimmed by 0 bases and 2 bases, with 20 bases remaining between them. The CDR3 nucleotides are TGCGCCAGCAGTCAATCTGGGGCTTCCGGGACAACGACCTACGAGCAGTACTTC. Its protein product is CASSQSGASGTTTYEQYF.

This clonotype was counted a few times. One end of the junction is discordant with germline, which a read error may explain. This sequence joins TRBV7-7 and TRBJ2-5; D is unclear. The V gene's germline CDR1 is SSHAT and CDR2 FNYEAQ (reference sequence). CDR3 length: 15 amino acids. In DNA, the CDR3 is TGTGCTAGCAGCCCCGGACCTGACATACAAGAGACCCAGTACTTC. Translation gives CASSPGPDIQETQYF.

Ten or more counts support this clonotype. J is TRBJ2-1 and V is TRBV20-1; 13 nucleotides match TRBD2. V shed 5 bases and J 9 bases; nucleotides not matched to a gene: 10. From germline, CDR1 is DFQATT and CDR2 SNEGSKA (reference sequence). This CDR3 comprises 15 residues. CDR3 loop: CSARKTSGGASEQFF. CDR3 bases: TGCAGTGCTCGGAAAACTAGCGGGGGGGCTAGTGAGCAGTTCTTC.

This clonotype was seen at least ten times. The chain employs TRBV6-1 and TRBJ2-4, with no clear D. V was shortened by 7 bases and J by 0 bases, with 7 bases between the two germline ends. Germline V CDR1 and CDR2: MNHNS, SASEGT. The CDR3 is 13 amino acids. The DNA of the CDR3 is TGTGCCAGCAATGGGTTAGCCAAAAACATTCAGTACTTC. Translation: CASNGLAKNIQYF.

This clonotype was seen at least ten times. The V gene is TRBV6-1, the J gene TRBJ2-6; weak D call: TRBD2 (6 bases). The CDR3 is made up of 15 amino acids. CDR1 and CDR2 from the germline V gene are MNHNS and SASEGT. V dropped 2 bases and J dropped 2 bases, with 7 bases sitting between them. CDR3 region: CASSERRAGANVLTF. The CDR3 DNA reads TGTGCCAGCAGTGAACGGAGGGCTGGGGCCAACGTCCTGACTTTC.

This clonotype was seen repeatedly, ten times or more. This rearrangement joins TRBV7-3 to TRBJ2-7; 7 bases agree with TRBD1. CDR3 size: 13 residues. CDR1 and CDR2 from the germline V gene are SGHTA and FQGTGA. Trimming at V came to 5 bases and at J to 6 bases, leaving 7 bases not matched to a gene. CDR3 DNA: TGTGCCAGCAGCCTCGACAGGGTTAGCGAGCAGTACTTC. Translating gives CASSLDRVSEQYF. The full variable domain, in which reference TRBV7-3 and TRBJ2-7 provide the parts outside the CDR3, is GAGVSQTPSNKVTEKGKYVELRCDPISGHTALYWYRQSLGQGPEFLIYFQGTGAADDSGLPNDRFFAVRPEGSVSTLKIQRTERGDSAVYLCASSLDRVSEQYFGPGTRLTVT.

This clonotype was counted at least ten times. V usage is TRBV19 and J usage is TRBJ1-5, with D perhaps matching TRBD1 (5 bases). The CDR3 length is 13 residues. Trimming left V 4 bases short and J 4 bases short, with 8 bases between. Germline CDR1 LNHDA, CDR2 SQIVND (reference sequence). This CDR3 reads CASSNNRNQPQHF. CDR3 in DNA: TGTGCCAGTAGTAACAACAGGAATCAGCCCCAGCATTTT. Together with reference TRBV19 and TRBJ1-5, the CDR3 gives the full variable domain: DGGITQSPKYLFRKEGQNVTLSCEQNLNHDAMYWYRQDPGQGLRLIYYSQIVNDFQKGDIAEGYSVSREKKESFPLTVTSAQKNPTAFYLCASSNNRNQPQHFGDGTRLSIL.

This clonotype showed up many times. The chain couples TRBV28 to TRBJ1-2, with unresolved D. The CDR3 totals 18 residues. CDR1 MDHEN and CDR2 SYDVKM come from the germline V gene. Trimming left V 6 bases short and J 2 bases short, with 25 bases between. The CDR3 bases are TGTGCCAGCAGCCCAGTAGGGCCATCGGACGCCGCCAACTATGGCTACACCTTC. Amino acids: CASSPVGPSDAANYGYTF.

This clonotype was found many times. V and J are TRBV7-9 and TRBJ1-6; 9 bases map to TRBD1. The V segment lost 5 bases and the J segment 7 bases; nucleotides outside the gene matches: 6. The CDR3 sequence is 15 residues long. Per the germline V gene, CDR1 is SEHNR and CDR2 is FQNEAQ (reference sequence). The CDR3 region has the DNA TGTGCCAGCAGCCAAAACAGGGGGCAGAATTCACCCCTCCACTTT. This codes for CASSQNRGQNSPLHF.

In its sample, this clonotype was seen many times. The chain employs TRBV14 and TRBJ2-1, with 8 bases fitting TRBD1. The germline CDR1 and CDR2 sequences are SGHDN and FVKESK. Unmatched junction bases numbered 5, after V lost 6 bases and J lost 10 bases. The CDR3 has 12 amino acids. The CDR3 loop is CASRNRGDEQFF. The CDR3 DNA reads TGTGCCAGCAGGAACAGGGGGGACGAGCAGTTCTTC.